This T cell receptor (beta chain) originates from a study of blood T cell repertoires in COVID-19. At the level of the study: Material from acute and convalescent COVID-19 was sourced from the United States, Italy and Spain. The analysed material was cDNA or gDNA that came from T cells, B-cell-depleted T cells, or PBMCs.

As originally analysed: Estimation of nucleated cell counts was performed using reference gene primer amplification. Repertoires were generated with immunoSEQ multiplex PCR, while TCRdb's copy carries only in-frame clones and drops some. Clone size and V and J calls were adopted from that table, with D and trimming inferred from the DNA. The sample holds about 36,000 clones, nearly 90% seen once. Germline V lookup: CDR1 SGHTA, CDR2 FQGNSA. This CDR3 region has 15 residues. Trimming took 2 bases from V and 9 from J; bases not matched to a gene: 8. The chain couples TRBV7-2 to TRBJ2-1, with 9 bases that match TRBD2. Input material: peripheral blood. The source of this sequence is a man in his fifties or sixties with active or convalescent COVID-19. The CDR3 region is CASSLSASGKGEQFF. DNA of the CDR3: TGTGCCAGCAGCTTATCAGCTAGCGGGAAGGGTGAGCAGTTCTTC.